This paragraph reports one TCR beta chain. Using immunoSEQ multiplex PCR, the repertoire was profiled, and TCRdb retains in-frame clones only, with some absent. The sample yields some 250,000 clones, 88% seen once. The CDR3 loop spans 16 amino acids. CDR1 and CDR2 (germline): SGHTA, FQGNSA. V was shortened by 5 bases and J by 2 bases, with 19 bases between the two germline ends. The record originates from a study of blood T cell repertoires in COVID-19. Material for sequencing was peripheral blood. The chain recombines TRBV7-2 with TRBJ2-7; D unclear. This TCR was sampled from a woman aged 40 to 49 who had recovered from COVID-19. The CDR3 reads CASSVTGSRSPYEQYF. For the CDR3, the DNA is TGTGCCAGCAGCGTCACCGGGTCCCGCTCCCCCTACGAGCAGTACTTC.